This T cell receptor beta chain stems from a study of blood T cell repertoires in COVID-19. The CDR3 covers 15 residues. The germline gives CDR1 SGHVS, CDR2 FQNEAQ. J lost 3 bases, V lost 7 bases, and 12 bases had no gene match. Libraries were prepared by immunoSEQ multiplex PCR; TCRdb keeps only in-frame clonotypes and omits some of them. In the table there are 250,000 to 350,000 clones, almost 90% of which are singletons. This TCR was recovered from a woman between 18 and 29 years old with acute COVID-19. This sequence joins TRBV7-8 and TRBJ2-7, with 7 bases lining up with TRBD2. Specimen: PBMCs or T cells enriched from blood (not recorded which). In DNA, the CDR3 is TGTGCCAGCACCCACCTCGGGGGGTCCCTCTACGAGCAGTACTTC. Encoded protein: CASTHLGGSLYEQYF.